The clone carrying this T cell receptor beta chain was observed a single time. Its antigen is currently unknown. The data were taken from a study of CD8+ T cells in alopecia areata. Trimming shortened V by 6 bases and J by 0 bases, and 11 bases separated the two germline ends. Per germline, CDR1 SQVTM and CDR2 ANQGSEA. The CDR3 has 13 residues. RNA extraction and reverse transcription yielded cDNA as sequencing template. TCRdb's table, derived via immunoSEQ multiplex PCR, lists solely in-frame clones and lacks some. Here the sample spans about 210,000 clones, approximately 65% being singletons. Findings and caveats of the study: The study found tofacitinib significantly decreased scalp clonality and expanded CD8+ clones among the top 100.

Noted treatment: oral pan-JAK inhibitor, 5-10 mg twice daily. Sampling of alopecia areata patients yielded lesional scalp punch biopsies as well as peripheral blood. This chain links TRBV29-1 with TRBJ1-1; D is perhaps TRBD1 (6 bases). The clonotype was recovered from a human donor with alopecia areata. The sample consisted of CD4+ T cells sorted from blood, taken at approximately week 42, from a patient treated with tofacitinib. The CDR3 DNA follows: TGCAGCGTGCCGGGACAATTGAACACTGAAGCTTTCTTT. Its translation is CSVPGQLNTEAFF.